The rows below give T cell receptor beta chains drawn from one sample of a study of T cells in localized non-small cell lung cancer. Method: immunoSEQ multiplex PCR; TCRdb's copy keeps in-frame clones and lacks some. The sample lists roughly 50,000 clones, about 83% occurring once. Sequenced here: peripheral blood, sampled before any cancer treatment. These receptors came from a female donor of 60 years or more with stage II squamous cell lung carcinoma. Both conserved end residues are part of each CDR3.

CDR3aa | j_gene | len | v_gene
CASSSQGGEQYF | TRBJ2-7 | 12 | TRBV5-1
CASSTPTVMNTEAFF | TRBJ1-1 | 15 | TRBV6-6
CASSLVRGRTLSTEAFF | TRBJ1-1 | 17 | TRBV7-8
CASRSGNYEQYF | TRBJ2-7 | 12 | TRBV27
CASSLAPNTEAFF | TRBJ1-1 | 13 | TRBV11-3
CASSHRGGPKGNTIYF | TRBJ1-3 | 16 | TRBV7-9
CASSSISGAAYEQYF | TRBJ2-7 | 15 | TRBV5-1
CASSSERGQQETQYF | TRBJ2-5 | 15 | TRBV7-9
CASSSTSTVMDYTF | TRBJ1-2 | 14 | TRBV9
CASGDAGDNEQFF | TRBJ2-1 | 13 | TRBV9
CASSLRPTSPKVYNEQFF | TRBJ2-1 | 18 | TRBV7-2
CASSSVQDEQFF | TRBJ2-1 | 12 | TRBV7-6
CASSINTYGYTF | TRBJ1-2 | 12 | TRBV19
CASSQVGPGLADSSYEQYF | TRBJ2-7 | 19 | TRBV4-1
CASSSGLAGGPLEQFF | TRBJ2-1 | 16 | TRBV5-1
CASSLTSGEYNEQFF | TRBJ2-1 | 15 | TRBV4-2
CASASGIYTEAFF | TRBJ1-1 | 13 | TRBV19
CAWSALPRTGENTGELFF | TRBJ2-2 | 18 | TRBV30
CASSYRQGNTEAFF | TRBJ1-1 | 14 | TRBV6-5
CASSMKGQAFF | TRBJ1-1 | 11 | TRBV19
CASSLGPKSYTF | TRBJ1-2 | 12 | TRBV5-4
CASSLQGVDTEAFF | TRBJ1-1 | 14 | TRBV4-3
CASSLIQTGLFNYGYTF | TRBJ1-2 | 17 | TRBV11-2
CASSYLGGGLKETQYF | TRBJ2-5 | 16 | TRBV6-5
CASSLDTGGGKVAFF | TRBJ1-1 | 15 | TRBV11-2
CASSTLPGSQETQYF | TRBJ2-5 | 15 | TRBV4-1
CASSPLSGTGDYEQYF | TRBJ2-7 | 16 | TRBV18
CASSFDREGEQYF | TRBJ2-7 | 13 | TRBV5-8
CASSVSPTDTQYF | TRBJ2-3 | 13 | TRBV9
CASGLSSYNSPLHF | TRBJ1-6 | 14 | TRBV19
CASSLTGQGSQPQHF | TRBJ1-5 | 15 | TRBV11-2
CASSEARIRMKLFF | TRBJ1-4 | 14 | TRBV6-1
CASSTGFPNPEAFF | TRBJ1-1 | 14 | TRBV18
CASSEEQIYGYTF | TRBJ1-2 | 13 | TRBV2
CASSIGGGRTGELFF | TRBJ2-2 | 15 | TRBV19
CASSGKSQNTEAFF | TRBJ1-1 | 14 | TRBV7-9
CASSPPGQGSVLYGYTF | TRBJ1-2 | 17 | TRBV7-9
CASSFTLPGSTDTQYF | TRBJ2-3 | 16 | TRBV11-2
CASSSAGTGLDNSPLHF | TRBJ1-6 | 17 | TRBV13
CASSSSGTGKTYEQYF | TRBJ2-7 | 16 | TRBV5-1
CASSLKLAMVDTQYF | TRBJ2-3 | 15 | TRBV13
CASRATGIAGEKLFF | TRBJ1-4 | 15 | TRBV5-1
CASSRTGGTNEKLFF | TRBJ1-4 | 15 | TRBV7-6
CASSESAAGGWYGYTF | TRBJ1-2 | 16 | TRBV6-1
CASSFSGTGGLNYGYTF | TRBJ1-2 | 17 | TRBV5-6
CASSQAPGQGGANYGYTF | TRBJ1-2 | 18 | TRBV4-1
CSVAGTGEAFF | TRBJ1-1 | 11 | TRBV29-1
CAISGLGNEQFF | TRBJ2-1 | 12 | TRBV10-3
CAPPGVRQETQYF | TRBJ2-5 | 13 | TRBV10-1
CAGGRVSEGDQPQHF | TRBJ1-5 | 15 | TRBV19
CASSSRGAGGDTQYF | TRBJ2-3 | 15 | TRBV19
CASSPEDRLSTDTQYF | TRBJ2-3 | 16 | TRBV5-1
CASSRTGGGGQPQHF | TRBJ1-5 | 15 | TRBV6-5
CAISPGTGPSYEQYF | TRBJ2-7 | 15 | TRBV10-3
CASSLRLDSYEQYF | TRBJ2-7 | 14 | TRBV11-2
CASRYGVGYGYTF | TRBJ1-2 | 13 | TRBV7-2
CASSSNFGQGVTQYF | TRBJ2-5 | 15 | TRBV27